Given below is one TCR beta chain in context. This sample is drawn from a study of OX40 agonist ivuxolimab in advanced cancers. Some clones are missing from TCRdb's copy, which holds only in-frame ones; the method was immunoSEQ multiplex PCR. Of approximately 33,000 clones listed, 88% are singletons. The source material was CD4+ or CD8+ T cells sorted from blood, sampled in a trial of the OX40 agonist ivuxolimab. The origin of this receptor is an adult with an advanced solid tumor such as melanoma, head and neck, liver or kidney cancer.

The CDR3 DNA sequence: TGTGCCAGCAGTTACAGTCTGGACTCTTCCTACGAGCAGTACTTC. Translated: CASSYSLDSSYEQYF. The rearrangement links TRBV6-5 to TRBJ2-7; D is possibly TRBD2 (5 bases). Germline CDR1 MNHEY, CDR2 SVGAGI. Trimming took off 2 bases at V and 1 base at J, with 12 bases between the two ends. The length of the CDR3 is 15 residues.